This entry describes one T cell receptor (beta chain). The antigen remains unidentified. The data were produced by immunoSEQ multiplex PCR, yet TCRdb's version contains in-frame clones alone and is incomplete. This table has around 20,000 clones, 75% to 90% appearing once. The data stem from a study of T cell clones after liver transplantation. Notes on the study in general: Graft donor-reactive T cells may have migrated into the graft rather than being deleted.

Germline CDR1 and CDR2: MDHEN and SYDVKM. The CDR3 sequence is 15 residues long. The ends were cut back, 2 bases at V and 2 bases at J, with 9 bases in the middle. This TCR was sampled from a human donor who received a liver transplant. This chain connects TRBV28 to TRBJ2-2; tentative D call: TRBD2 (5 bases). The sample here was CD8+ T cells from blood, taken before liver transplant. Here the CDR3 reads CASSLTRANTGELFF. CDR3 sequence (DNA): TGTGCCAGCAGTTTAACGCGGGCCAACACCGGGGAGCTGTTTTTT.